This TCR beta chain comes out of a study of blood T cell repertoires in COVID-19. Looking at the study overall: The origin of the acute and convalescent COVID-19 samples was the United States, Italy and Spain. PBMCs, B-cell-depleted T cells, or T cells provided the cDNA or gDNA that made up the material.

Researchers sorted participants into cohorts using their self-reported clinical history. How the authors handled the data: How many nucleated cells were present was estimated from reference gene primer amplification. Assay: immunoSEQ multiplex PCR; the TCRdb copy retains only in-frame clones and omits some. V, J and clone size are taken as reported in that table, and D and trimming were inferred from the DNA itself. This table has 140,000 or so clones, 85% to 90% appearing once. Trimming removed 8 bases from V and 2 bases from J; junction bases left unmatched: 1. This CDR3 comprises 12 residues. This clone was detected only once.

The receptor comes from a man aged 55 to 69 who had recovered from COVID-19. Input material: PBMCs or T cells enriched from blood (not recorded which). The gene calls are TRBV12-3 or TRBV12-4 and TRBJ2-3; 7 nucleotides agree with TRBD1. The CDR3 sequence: CASGTATDTQYF. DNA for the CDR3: TGTGCCAGCGGGACAGCCACAGATACGCAGTATTTT.